These 26 T cell receptor beta chains came from one sample sequenced in a study of blood T cell repertoires in COVID-19. Produced via immunoSEQ multiplex PCR; TCRdb's table is partial and in-frame only. The data contain under 250,000 clones, 88% of them singletons. The sample was PBMCs or T cells enriched from blood (not recorded which). Source of these receptors: a woman in her 30s who had been exposed to COVID-19.

In its sample, this clone was seen once. The chain combines TRBV30 with TRBJ1-1, with D maybe TRBD1 (6 bases). In germline, CDR1 is GTSNPN, CDR2 SVGIG (reference sequence). This CDR3 is 14 amino acids long. Trimming removed 5 bases at V and 4 bases at J, with 17 bases between. Here the CDR3 reads CAWDQGYASTEAFF. The CDR3 DNA is TGTGCCTGGGATCAGGGGTACGCGAGCACTGAAGCTTTCTTT.

The chain recombines TRBV6-6 with TRBJ2-5; 10 bases are a match to TRBD2. The CDR3 runs to 14 residues. J gave up 2 bases and V 5 bases, and 2 bases lay outside the gene matches. The germline CDR1 and CDR2 sequences are MNHNY and SVGAGI (reference sequence). The DNA of the CDR3 is TGTGCCAGCAGTCGGACTAGCGGACAAGAGACCCAGTACTTC. It translates to CASSRTSGQETQYF.

The chain carries TRBV28 and TRBJ2-1, with D possibly TRBD2 on 5 matching bases. The CDR3 sequence is 15 residues long. Germline V lookup: CDR1 MDHEN, CDR2 SYDVKM. V was trimmed by 2 bases and J by 4 bases, leaving 12 bases between them. CDR3 DNA: TGTGCCAGCAGTTTACTCGGCGGGCCGTACAATGAGCAGTTCTTC. This sequence encodes CASSLLGGPYNEQFF.

The CDR3 DNA is TGTGCCAGCAGTGAGCGGGGCGGGACTGGAAACACCATATATTTT. Encoded protein: CASSERGGTGNTIYF. The chain has TRBV2 and TRBJ1-3, with a possible D match to TRBD1 (5 bases). The V end lost 3 bases, the J end lost 2 bases, and 11 bases lay between the germline ends. CDR3 length: 15 amino acids. Germline lookup yields CDR1 SNHLY and CDR2 FYNNEI.

V usage is TRBV5-1 and J usage is TRBJ2-3; TRBD1 is a possible D gene (5 bases). This CDR3 spans 14 amino acids. Germline lookup yields CDR1 SGHRS and CDR2 YFSETQ. Trimming pared 4 bases from V and 5 bases from J, leaving 14 bases between. The CDR3 protein is CASSPTRVEDTQYF. In DNA form, the CDR3 reads TGCGCCAGCAGCCCCACCAGGGTGGAAGATACGCAGTATTTT.

The V call is TRBV7-9, the J call TRBJ2-7; possibly TRBD1 for D (8 bases). Between the trimmed V and J ends, which lost 5 bases and 4 bases, there was a span of 18 bases. Germline V gene data show CDR1 as SEHNR and CDR2 as FQNEAQ (reference sequence). The CDR3 covers 15 residues. The CDR3 nucleotides read TGTGCCAGCAGCCGGACAGGGAGGGGTTCTTACGAGCAGTACTTC. This codes for CASSRTGRGSYEQYF.

The chain carries TRBV5-8 and TRBJ2-2; 9 bases are shared with TRBD2. With V trimmed by 0 bases and J by 5 bases, 5 bases remained unmatched. The V gene's germline CDR1 is SGHTS and CDR2 YDEGEE. This CDR3 region has 16 residues. CDR3 in DNA: TGTGCCAGCAGCTTGGTAGCGGGAGCGACGACCGGGGAGCTGTTTTTT. Its protein product is CASSLVAGATTGELFF.

The gene calls are TRBV6-5 and TRBJ2-3; 10 bases are shared with TRBD2. CDR1 and CDR2 (germline): MNHEY, SVGAGI. The CDR3 is 11 amino acids. The CDR3 coding sequence is TGTGCGAGCGGGGGGGCGGGATCGCAGTATTTT. Protein product: CASGGAGSQYF.

The chain couples TRBV27 to TRBJ2-4; 7 nucleotides align to TRBD2. Unmatched junction bases numbered 5, after V lost 2 bases and J lost 1 base. The CDR3 is made up of 16 amino acids. Germline loops: CDR1 MNHEY, CDR2 SMNVEV (reference sequence). CDR3 region: CASSLGMGGAKNIQYF. CDR3 nucleotides: TGTGCCAGCAGTTTAGGGATGGGGGGGGCCAAAAACATTCAGTACTTC.

This chain connects TRBV12-3 or TRBV12-4 to TRBJ2-3, with a weak D call TRBD2 (6 bases). Trimming removed 2 bases at V and 5 bases at J, with 8 bases between. This CDR3 is 13 amino acids long. CDR3 in DNA: TGTGCCAGCAGTTTACCAGCGGGAGATACGCAGTATTTT. It yields the protein CASSLPAGDTQYF.

The gene calls are TRBV27 and TRBJ2-1; 9 bases are a match to TRBD1. This CDR3 is 15 amino acids long. The ends lost 7 bases at V and 0 bases at J; junction bases unmatched: 4. CDR1 is MNHEY, CDR2 SMNVEV, per germline (reference sequence). The CDR3 reads CASKRQGDSYNEQFF. CDR3 DNA: TGTGCCAGCAAAAGACAGGGGGACTCCTACAATGAGCAGTTCTTC.

The chain employs TRBV6-1 and TRBJ1-2; no clear D gene. The CDR3 has 14 amino acids. Trimming shortened V by 3 bases and J by 6 bases, and 14 bases separated the two germline ends. The germline gives CDR1 MNHNS, CDR2 SASEGT. CDR3 DNA: TGTGCCAGCAGTGACCCCGGAGGTCCTGATGGCTACACCTTC. Its translation is CASSDPGGPDGYTF.

The gene calls are TRBV2 and TRBJ2-7; D not certain. This CDR3 comprises 10 residues. The germline V gene encodes CDR1 SNHLY and CDR2 FYNNEI. V lost 6 bases and J 4 bases, leaving 4 bases between the germline ends. The CDR3 bases are TGTGCCAGCAGATTATACGAGCAGTACTTC. Translation: CASRLYEQYF.

CDR3: CASSILLSSGSANEQFF. The CDR3 DNA reads as TGTGCCAGTAGTATCCTCCTATCCAGCGGGAGCGCGAATGAGCAGTTCTTC. The chain recombines TRBV19 with TRBJ2-1, with TRBD2 identical over 8 bases. Germline trimming cut 3 bases from V and 7 bases from J; bases unmatched to any gene: 14. The CDR3 spans 17 residues. The germline CDR1 and CDR2 sequences are LNHDA and SQIVND (reference sequence).

This clone was seen just once. The V call is TRBV12-3 or TRBV12-4, the J call TRBJ2-7, with 13 bases fitting TRBD2. CDR3 length equals 13 residues. J was trimmed by 6 bases and V by 8 bases; bases with no gene match: 4. For the CDR3, the DNA is TGTGCCAGCGGGACTAGCGGGACTAGCGAGCAGTACTTC. Its protein is CASGTSGTSEQYF.

The J gene is TRBJ2-5, the V gene TRBV19; 8 positions agree with TRBD2. This CDR3 contains 16 residues. The J segment lost 5 bases and the V segment lost 7 bases, leaving 15 bases of the junction unmatched. CDR1 and CDR2 from the germline V gene are LNHDA and SQIVND (reference sequence). This CDR3 reads CASTPSRGRRAETQYF. DNA of the CDR3: TGTGCCAGTACCCCTTCTCGCGGGAGGAGGGCTGAGACCCAGTACTTC.

The rearrangement joins TRBV11-2 to TRBJ2-2, with TRBD2 matching 9 bases. The CDR3 has 15 amino acids. The germline gives CDR1 SGHAT, CDR2 FQNNGV. V lost 3 bases to trimming and J lost 6 bases; unmatched junction nucleotides: 5. CDR3 sequence: CASSFGLAQSGELFF. The CDR3 DNA reads as TGTGCCAGCAGCTTCGGACTAGCGCAATCCGGGGAGCTGTTTTTT.

The genes are TRBV7-3 and TRBJ2-2; D may be TRBD1 (5 bases). Germline loops: CDR1 SGHTA, CDR2 FQGTGA. This CDR3 has 15 residues. Trimming pared 5 bases from V and 0 bases from J, leaving 10 bases between. The CDR3 region is CASSPTRANTGELFF. In DNA, the CDR3 is TGTGCCAGCAGCCCCACCAGGGCGAACACCGGGGAGCTGTTTTTT.

The chain couples TRBV5-4 to TRBJ2-7; 13 bases are a match to TRBD2. The CDR3 extends over 20 amino acids. Germline-derived CDR1 and CDR2 are SGHNT and YYREEE (reference sequence). After removal of 0 bases from V and 5 bases from J, the junction contained 17 bases not matched to a gene. CDR3 in DNA: TGTGCCAGCAGCTTGGTGGGACAGTACTCCCGACTAGCGGGAGGACACGAGCAGTACTTC. Translation: CASSLVGQYSRLAGGHEQYF.

The chain recombines TRBV6-1 with TRBJ2-5, with TRBD2 matching over 7 bases. The V and J ends lost 4 bases and 1 base, in that order; junction bases with no gene match: 6. The CDR3 runs 15 residues. The V gene's germline CDR1 is MNHNS and CDR2 SASEGT. This chain's CDR3 is CASSGLAGVQETQYF. In DNA, the CDR3 is TGTGCCAGCAGTGGCCTTGCGGGGGTCCAAGAGACCCAGTACTTC.

The gene calls are TRBV6-4 and TRBJ2-2; perhaps TRBD1 as D (5 bases). This CDR3 region has 13 residues. In germline, CDR1 is MRHNA, CDR2 SNTAGT. V was shortened by 0 bases and J by 6 bases, with 5 bases between the two germline ends. CDR3 sequence (DNA): TGTGCCAGCAGTGACTCAGGGGCCGGGGAGCTGTTTTTT. Protein: CASSDSGAGELFF.

Written as DNA, the CDR3 is TGTGCCAGCAGTAACCCGGGTCCGTTTGAAGCTTTCTTT. It translates to CASSNPGPFEAFF. The chain is built from TRBV6-5 and TRBJ1-1, with no clear D. The V end lost 5 bases, the J end lost 7 bases, and 14 bases lay between the germline ends. The V gene's germline CDR1 is MNHEY and CDR2 SVGAGI. This CDR3 region has 13 residues.

The chain links TRBV5-4 to TRBJ1-6, with unresolved D. The CDR3 sequence is 14 residues long. The V gene's germline CDR1 is SGHNT and CDR2 YYREEE (reference sequence). V was clipped by 1 base and J by 5 bases, with 7 bases between them. The CDR3: CASSLHGDNSPLHF. CDR3 DNA sequence: TGTGCCAGCAGCTTGCACGGGGATAATTCACCCCTCCACTTT.

The chain uses TRBV3-1 (or the pseudogene TRBV3-2) and TRBJ1-3, with 8 bases lining up with TRBD1. The CDR3 covers 17 residues. Germline lookup yields CDR1 LGHDT and CDR2 YNNKEL (reference sequence). The J segment lost 3 bases and the V segment lost 4 bases, leaving 11 bases of the junction unmatched. Here the CDR3 reads CASSLHTDRAIGNTIYF. CDR3 DNA: TGTGCCAGCAGCCTACACACGGACAGGGCGATTGGAAACACCATATATTTT.

The rearrangement links TRBV5-1 to TRBJ2-7, with TRBD2 as a possible D gene (5 bases). Trimming stripped 2 bases from V and 3 bases from J, with 18 bases between. Germline assignment: CDR1 SGHRS and CDR2 YFSETQ. This CDR3 is built from 16 residues. The CDR3 DNA follows: TGCGCCAGCAGCTTCGTGAGAGGGTCTAGCAACTACGAGCAGTACTTC. Protein sequence: CASSFVRGSSNYEQYF. The entire variable domain, with the rest obtained from reference TRBV5-1 and TRBJ2-7, is as follows: KAGVTQTPRYLIKTRGQQVTLSCSPISGHRSVSWYQQTPGQGLQFLFEYFSETQRNKGNFPGRFSGRQFSNSRSEMNVSTLELGDSALYLCASSFVRGSSNYEQYFGPGTRLTVT.

This chain links TRBV24-1 with TRBJ1-1; tentative D call: TRBD1 (6 bases). The length of the CDR3 is 20 residues. Trimming took 0 bases from V and 2 from J, leaving 24 bases between them. Germline V gene data show CDR1 as KGHDR and CDR2 as SFDVKD. The CDR3 bases are TGTGCCACCAGTGATTTGAAGGTGGTGGGGGCCAGAAGGGTTAACACTGAAGCTTTCTTT. Its translation: CATSDLKVVGARRVNTEAFF.